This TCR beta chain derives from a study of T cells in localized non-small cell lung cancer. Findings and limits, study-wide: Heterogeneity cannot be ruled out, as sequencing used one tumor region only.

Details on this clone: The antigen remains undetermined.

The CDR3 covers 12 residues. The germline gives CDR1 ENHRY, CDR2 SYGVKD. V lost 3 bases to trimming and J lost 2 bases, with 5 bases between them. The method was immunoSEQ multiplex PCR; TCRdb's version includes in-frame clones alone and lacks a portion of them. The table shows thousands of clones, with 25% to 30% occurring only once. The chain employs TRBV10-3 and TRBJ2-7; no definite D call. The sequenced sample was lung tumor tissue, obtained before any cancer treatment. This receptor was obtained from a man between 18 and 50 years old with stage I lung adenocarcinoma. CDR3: CAISEDTYEQYF. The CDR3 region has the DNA TGTGCCATCAGTGAAGACACCTACGAGCAGTACTTC.